A selection of T cell receptor beta chains follows, all from one sample in a study of identical twins. TCRdb fed the 5' RACE reads into MiXCR, producing one record per CDR3 protein. The sample lists 450,000 to 600,000 distinct CDR3 sequences; 20% to 25% were seen once. A further study also used this sample, focusing on yellow fever vaccine responses in identical twins.

Sequenced: CD4+ T cells sorted from blood. All receptors come from a woman younger than 30 in good health. Both conserved end residues are part of each CDR3. A D gene is named only where the DNA matches it firmly. Not every row has a clone size; where given, it reads once, few, many or a size class.

CDR3 protein	CDR3 DNA	clone size	V gene	J gene	D gene
CASSSPKANYGYTF	TGTGCCAGCAGTAGCCCAAAAGCTAACTATGGCTACACCTTC	few	TRBV6-1	TRBJ1-2	-
CASSLEGGQGADTQYF	TGTGCCAGCAGCTTGGAGGGGGGACAGGGGGCAGATACGCAGTATTTT	-	TRBV6-2/TRBV6-3	TRBJ2-3	TRBD1
CASSWGQMGGYTF	TGTGCCAGCAGTTGGGGACAGATGGGTGGCTACACCTTC	few	TRBV6-5	TRBJ1-2	TRBD1
CASSGGLAGLNEQFF	TGCGCCAGCAGCGGTGGACTAGCGGGATTGAATGAGCAGTTCTTC	-	TRBV5-1	TRBJ2-1	TRBD2
CASSLALPGGHEQFF	TGTGCCAGCAGTTTAGCGCTGCCAGGGGGCCATGAGCAGTTCTTC	-	TRBV12-3/TRBV12-4	TRBJ2-1	TRBD1
CASSVGLVKETQYF	TGCGCCAGCAGTGTGGGGCTAGTGAAAGAGACCCAGTACTTC	-	TRBV5-1	TRBJ2-5	-
CASSLAGWSYEQYF	TGCGCCAGCAGCTTGGCAGGGTGGTCCTACGAGCAGTACTTC	-	TRBV5-1	TRBJ2-7	-
CASRDSQGYTGELFF	TGCGCCAGCAGGGATTCGCAGGGTTACACCGGGGAGCTGTTTTTT	many	TRBV5-1	TRBJ2-2	-
CASSQVLAYEQYF	TGTGCCAGCAGCCAAGTATTGGCTTACGAGCAGTACTTC	few	TRBV3-1	TRBJ2-7	-
CASSLYGGGLAGGRSYEQYF	TGTGCCAGCAGTTTATATGGGGGAGGATTAGCGGGAGGACGCTCCTACGAGCAGTACTTC	few	TRBV12-3/TRBV12-4	TRBJ2-7	TRBD2
CASSQNNIQYF	TGTGCCAGCAGCCAAAATAACATTCAGTACTTC	-	TRBV3-1	TRBJ2-4	-
CATFKRTAHEQYF	TGTGCCACTTTCAAAAGGACAGCCCACGAGCAGTACTTC	-	TRBV2	TRBJ2-7	-
CASSPPTGWVTEAFF	TGTGCCAGCAGTCCCCCGACAGGGTGGGTCACTGAAGCTTTCTTT	few	TRBV12-3/TRBV12-4	TRBJ1-1	TRBD1
CASSQATSTQTQYF	TGTGCCAGCAGCCAGGCGACTAGCACTCAGACCCAGTACTTC	-	TRBV3-1	TRBJ2-5	TRBD2
CASSSESNYGYTF	TGTGCCAGCAGTTCGGAATCTAACTATGGCTACACCTTC	once	TRBV28	TRBJ1-2	-
CASSLRRWEKLFF	TGTGCCAGCAGTTTAAGAAGGTGGGAAAAACTGTTTTTT	few	TRBV27	TRBJ1-4	-
CASSFIRVNSPLHF	TGTGCCAGCAGTTTCATAAGGGTTAATTCACCCCTCCACTTT	-	TRBV12-3/TRBV12-4	TRBJ1-6	-
CASSLRPGLAQYNEQFF	TGTGCCAGCAGTCTTCGTCCGGGACTAGCGCAGTACAATGAGCAGTTCTTC	-	TRBV14	TRBJ2-1	TRBD2
CASKVGRDQETQYF	TGCGCCAGCAAGGTTGGGCGGGATCAAGAGACCCAGTACTTC	-	TRBV5-1	TRBJ2-5	-
CSAKGAVRDTQYF	TGCAGTGCAAAGGGGGCGGTGAGGGATACGCAGTATTTT	-	TRBV20-1	TRBJ2-3	TRBD1
CASSFSQGVRREQFF	TGTGCCAGCAGTTTTAGTCAGGGGGTGCGTCGTGAGCAGTTCTTC	-	TRBV12-3/TRBV12-4	TRBJ2-1	TRBD1
CASSYVWGGTDTQYF	TGTGCCAGCAGTTACGTTTGGGGCGGCACAGATACGCAGTATTTT	-	TRBV2	TRBJ2-3	-
CASSRGGSGSFGELFF	TGTGCCAGCAGCCGGGGTGGTAGCGGGAGTTTCGGGGAGCTGTTTTTT	-	TRBV28	TRBJ2-2	TRBD2
CASNPDRERTEAFF	TGTGCCAGCAACCCGGACAGGGAACGGACTGAAGCTTTCTTT	-	TRBV6-1	TRBJ1-1	TRBD1
CASSLTSGGAETQYF	TGTGCCAGCAGCTTAACGAGCGGGGGGGCGGAGACCCAGTACTTC	-	TRBV7-3	TRBJ2-5	TRBD2
CASSLAIDYEQYF	TGTGCCAGCAGCTTAGCCATAGACTACGAGCAGTACTTC	-	TRBV11-1	TRBJ2-7	-
CASRRGLAGPIYNEQFF	TGTGCCAGCAGACGAGGACTAGCGGGCCCCATCTACAATGAGCAGTTCTTC	-	TRBV7-9	TRBJ2-1	TRBD2
CSASKVGYEQYF	TGCAGTGCTAGTAAGGTGGGCTACGAGCAGTACTTC	-	TRBV20-1	TRBJ2-7	-
CASSGLAQITSGANVLTF	TGTGCCAGCAGTGGACTAGCCCAGATTACCTCTGGGGCCAACGTCCTGACTTTC	-	TRBV6-1	TRBJ2-6	TRBD2
CATSDPRASPDSYNEQFF	TGTGCCACCAGTGACCCCCGGGCAAGCCCGGACTCTTACAATGAGCAGTTCTTC	-	TRBV24-1	TRBJ2-1	-
CASSPLAEVQETQYF	TGTGCCAGCAGCCCTCTAGCGGAGGTCCAAGAGACCCAGTACTTC	-	TRBV7-9	TRBJ2-5	TRBD2
CASSLGGSGTPGTQYF	TGCGCCAGCAGCTTGGGAGGCAGCGGTACCCCGGGGACCCAGTACTTC	-	TRBV5-1	TRBJ2-5	-
CSVHPRKAARGDTQYF	TGCAGCGTTCACCCTAGAAAAGCCGCTCGAGGAGATACGCAGTATTTT	few	TRBV29-1	TRBJ2-3	-
CASSPHSGTGLGDTQYF	TGTGCCAGCAGTCCTCATTCCGGGACAGGCCTAGGGGATACGCAGTATTTT	-	TRBV12-3/TRBV12-4	TRBJ2-3	TRBD1
CASTEDRGSNSPLHF	TGTGCCAGCACTGAGGACAGAGGTTCGAATTCACCCCTCCACTTT	-	TRBV6-1	TRBJ1-6	-
CASTGGPPVTGELFF	TGTGCCAGCACAGGGGGTCCCCCAGTAACCGGGGAGCTGTTTTTT	-	TRBV2	TRBJ2-2	TRBD1
CASSQSLAGGPPGELFF	TGCGCCAGCAGTCAGTCGCTAGCGGGGGGCCCACCCGGGGAGCTGTTTTTT	-	TRBV4-1	TRBJ2-2	TRBD2
CSVRDRNQETQYF	TGCAGCGTTCGAGACAGAAACCAAGAGACCCAGTACTTC	-	TRBV29-1	TRBJ2-5	-
CASSQAEGAPGALGYTF	TGCGCCAGCAGCCAAGCTGAGGGGGCCCCAGGAGCTCTTGGCTACACCTTC	few	TRBV4-1	TRBJ1-2	TRBD1
CASSYRGAANTGELFF	TGTGCCAGCAGCTACCGTGGGGCAGCCAACACCGGGGAGCTGTTTTTT	few	TRBV11-3	TRBJ2-2	-
CASSYGLAGNNEQFF	TGTGCCAGCAGCTACGGACTAGCGGGAAACAATGAGCAGTTCTTC	-	TRBV7-3	TRBJ2-1	TRBD2
CSARGTGTGGRQPQHF	TGCAGTGCTAGGGGCACCGGGACAGGGGGCCGACAGCCCCAGCATTTT	few	TRBV20-1	TRBJ1-5	TRBD1
CASSQDSWKELYGYTF	TGTGCCAGCAGCCAAGATTCCTGGAAAGAACTATATGGCTACACCTTC	few	TRBV4-2	TRBJ1-2	-
CSARGQNNEQFF	TGCAGTGCTAGGGGACAGAACAATGAGCAGTTCTTC	few	TRBV20-1	TRBJ2-1	TRBD1
CASRAGTTQMDTQYF	TGTGCCAGCAGGGCCGGGACGACGCAGATGGATACGCAGTATTTT	few	TRBV7-8	TRBJ2-3	-
CASSEGLGGSTGELFF	TGCGCCAGCAGTGAGGGGTTGGGGGGCAGCACCGGGGAGCTGTTTTTT	few	TRBV10-1	TRBJ2-2	-
CASSLSRAGNQPQHF	TGTGCCAGCAGTTTAAGTAGGGCCGGCAATCAGCCCCAGCATTTT	-	TRBV12-3/TRBV12-4	TRBJ1-5	-
CATSSLGGFETQYF	TGTGCCACCAGCTCCCTGGGGGGGTTTGAGACCCAGTACTTC	few	TRBV15	TRBJ2-5	TRBD2
CASSLGPRGTEAFF	TGCGCCAGCAGCTTAGGGCCTAGAGGGACTGAAGCTTTCTTT	-	TRBV5-1	TRBJ1-1	-
CASSLGADTQYF	TGCGCCAGCAGCTTGGGGGCAGATACGCAGTATTTT	many	TRBV5-1	TRBJ2-3	-
CASSTPGTSGAYEQYF	TGTGCCAGCAGCACACCGGGGACTAGCGGGGCCTACGAGCAGTACTTC	-	TRBV3-1	TRBJ2-7	TRBD2
CASSEEGRSEQFF	TGTGCCAGCAGTGAAGAAGGGCGGAGTGAGCAGTTCTTC	few	TRBV2	TRBJ2-1	-
CSAGTFIYNEQFF	TGCAGTGCCGGGACTTTCATCTACAATGAGCAGTTCTTC	few	TRBV20-1	TRBJ2-1	-
CASSYRPRANNSPLHF	TGTGCCAGCAGTTACCGCCCTAGGGCCAATAATTCACCCCTCCACTTT	few	TRBV6-5	TRBJ1-6	-